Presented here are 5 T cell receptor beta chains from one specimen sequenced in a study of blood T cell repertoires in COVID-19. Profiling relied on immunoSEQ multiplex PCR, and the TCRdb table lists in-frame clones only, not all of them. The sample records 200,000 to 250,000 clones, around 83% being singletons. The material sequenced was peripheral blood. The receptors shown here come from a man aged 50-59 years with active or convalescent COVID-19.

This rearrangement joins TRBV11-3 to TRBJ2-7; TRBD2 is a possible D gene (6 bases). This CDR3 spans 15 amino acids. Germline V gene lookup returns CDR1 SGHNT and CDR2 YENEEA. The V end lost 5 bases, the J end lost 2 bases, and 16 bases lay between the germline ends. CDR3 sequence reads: CASSAGPRETYEQYF. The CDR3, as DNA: TGTGCCAGCAGCGCGGGACCGCGGGAAACCTACGAGCAGTACTTC.

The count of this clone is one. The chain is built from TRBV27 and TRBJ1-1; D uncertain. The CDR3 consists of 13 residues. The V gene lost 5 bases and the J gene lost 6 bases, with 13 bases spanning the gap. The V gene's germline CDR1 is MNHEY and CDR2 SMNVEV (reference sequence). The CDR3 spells CASSHSGPSEAFF. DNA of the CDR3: TGTGCCAGCAGTCATTCGGGTCCGTCTGAAGCTTTCTTT.

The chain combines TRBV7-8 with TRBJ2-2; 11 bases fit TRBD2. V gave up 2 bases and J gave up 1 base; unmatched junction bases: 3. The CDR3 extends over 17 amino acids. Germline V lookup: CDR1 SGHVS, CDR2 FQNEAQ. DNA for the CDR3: TGTGCCAGCAGCTTAACTAGCGGGGGATTGAACACCGGGGAGCTGTTTTTT. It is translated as CASSLTSGGLNTGELFF.

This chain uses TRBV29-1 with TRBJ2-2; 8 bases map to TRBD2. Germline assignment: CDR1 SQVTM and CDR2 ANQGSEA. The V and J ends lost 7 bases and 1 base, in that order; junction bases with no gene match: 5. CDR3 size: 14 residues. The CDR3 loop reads CSAFSGKNTGELFF. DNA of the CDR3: TGCAGCGCATTTAGCGGGAAGAACACCGGGGAGCTGTTTTTT.

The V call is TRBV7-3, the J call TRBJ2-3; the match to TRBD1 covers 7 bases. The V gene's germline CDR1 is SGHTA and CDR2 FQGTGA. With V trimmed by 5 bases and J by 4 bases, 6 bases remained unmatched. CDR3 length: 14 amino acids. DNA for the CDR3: TGTGCCAGCAGCCCAGGGACAGCGGCAGATACGCAGTATTTT. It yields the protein CASSPGTAADTQYF.